The present T cell receptor beta chain was sequenced within a study of CD4 T cells in relation to SARS-CoV-2 and coronaviruses. Profiling relied on immunoSEQ multiplex PCR, and the TCRdb table lists in-frame clones only, not all of them. The table records approximately 20,000 clones, approximately 76% of them present only once. The V gene lost 4 bases and the J gene lost 2 bases, with 9 bases spanning the gap. The CDR3 extends over 13 amino acids. The unexposed donors gave CD4+ T cells in about 2011-2019, prior to COVID-19. CD4+ T cells were isolated from the cells after 10 days of culture. With regard to this clone: Its target is unknown.

J is TRBJ2-7 and V is TRBV12-3 or TRBV12-4, with a tentative D call TRBD1 (6 bases). The sample consisted of CD4+ T cells from PBMCs, cultured in vitro. This TCR came from a human donor in good health. The CDR3 here is CASSWDKTYEQYF. The CDR3 DNA reads as TGTGCCAGCAGTTGGGACAAGACCTACGAGCAGTACTTC.